The 14 T cell receptor beta chains listed next were all sequenced from one sample in a study of blood T cell repertoires in COVID-19. The repertoire was sequenced with immunoSEQ multiplex PCR; TCRdb's copy has only in-frame clones and lacks some. This sample has hundreds of thousands of clones; under 90% occur once, and the top ten carry more than 1.5%. Material: PBMCs or T cells enriched from blood (not recorded which). All receptors derive from a man aged 40-49 years who had recovered from COVID-19.

This clone showed up just once. The V call is TRBV19, the J call TRBJ1-5; 7 bases map to TRBD1. There are 16 residues in the CDR3. The V gene end was trimmed by 3 bases and the J gene end by 2 bases; junction bases not matched to a gene: 7. The V gene's germline CDR1 is LNHDA and CDR2 SQIVND (reference sequence). Here the CDR3 reads CASSMEGAWGNQPQHF. CDR3 DNA: TGTGCCAGTAGTATGGAGGGGGCGTGGGGCAATCAGCCCCAGCATTTT.

The chain is built from TRBV6-5 and TRBJ1-2, with D tentatively TRBD1 (5 bases). CDR1 and CDR2 (germline): MNHEY, SVGAGI. This CDR3 is 15 amino acids long. V shed 2 bases and J shed 4 bases, with 14 bases lying between them. CDR3 sequence: CASSYQIRDPYGYTF. The CDR3 DNA reads TGTGCCAGCAGTTACCAAATCAGGGATCCCTATGGCTACACCTTC.

This clone showed up just once. Within the sample, other DNA sequences also encode this same CDR3. The V gene is TRBV7-3, the J gene TRBJ2-3; 7 nucleotides align to TRBD1. With V trimmed by 5 bases and J by 1 base, 3 bases remained unmatched. The CDR3 consists of 14 residues. The germline gives CDR1 SGHTA, CDR2 FQGTGA. CDR3 loop: CASSLGQGTDTQYF. CDR3 sequence (DNA): TGTGCCAGCAGCCTTGGACAGGGCACAGATACGCAGTATTTT.

The J gene is TRBJ2-1, the V gene TRBV21-1; the table's D call TRBD1 went unverified against the DNA. TRBV21-1 is termed a pseudogene. The CDR3 loop spans 13 amino acids. CDR3 coding DNA: TGTGCCGGACACCGGGACAACTACAATGAGCAGTTCTTC. This codes for CAGHRDNYNEQFF.

The CDR3 spells CASSRGFPDTQYF. CDR3 coding DNA: TGTGCCAGCAGTCGAGGATTCCCCGATACGCAGTATTTT. The V and J genes are TRBV11-3 and TRBJ2-3; D is uncertain. The CDR3 is 13 amino acids. Germline V gives CDR1 SGHNT, CDR2 YENEEA. V shed 6 bases and J shed 6 bases, with 13 bases lying between them.

The gene calls are TRBV6-5 and TRBJ1-2, with a possible D match to TRBD1 (6 bases). With 8 bases removed from V and 2 bases from J, the gap between germline ends came to 12 bases. CDR3 size: 13 residues. Germline assignment: CDR1 MNHEY and CDR2 SVGAGI. CDR3 bases: TGTGCCAGCGAAGACGGACAGAACTATGGCTACACCTTC. Its translation is CASEDGQNYGYTF.

J is TRBJ2-4 and V is TRBV27; 7 bases are a match to TRBD1. The CDR3 covers 16 residues. J lost 5 bases, V lost 5 bases, and 12 bases had no gene match. Germline lookup yields CDR1 MNHEY and CDR2 SMNVEV (reference sequence). The CDR3 DNA follows: TGTGCCAGCAGTCCCCCGACAGGGAGAAGCCAAAACATTCAGTACTTC. It is translated as CASSPPTGRSQNIQYF.

The chain carries TRBV10-3 and TRBJ2-1; a possible D gene is TRBD2 (5 bases). Between the trimmed V and J ends, which lost 2 bases and 4 bases, there was a span of 9 bases. Germline loops: CDR1 ENHRY, CDR2 SYGVKD. This CDR3 contains 14 residues. In DNA, the CDR3 is TGTGCCATCAGTGAGCGGGTAGCGTACAATGAGCAGTTCTTC. Translating gives CAISERVAYNEQFF.

The rearrangement links TRBV7-2 to TRBJ1-3; the D is unclear. Trimming removed 5 bases from V and 2 bases from J, with 10 bases in between. The CDR3 loop spans 14 amino acids. Germline-derived CDR1 and CDR2 are SGHTA and FQGNSA. The CDR3 is CASSPGLTGNTIYF. CDR3 nucleotide sequence: TGTGCCAGCAGCCCTGGACTCACTGGAAACACCATATATTTT.

The rearrangement joins TRBV7-2 to TRBJ2-2; tentative D call: TRBD1 (6 bases). Deletions cut 5 bases from V and 6 bases from J, with 16 bases between. Germline lookup yields CDR1 SGHTA and CDR2 FQGNSA. The CDR3 is made up of 15 amino acids. In DNA, the CDR3 is TGTGCCAGCAGCACAAACCCACAGGGTGCCGGGGAGCTGTTTTTT. This encodes CASSTNPQGAGELFF.

The chain couples TRBV7-9 to TRBJ1-5, with 7 bases lining up with TRBD1. The CDR3 totals 16 residues. The V gene's germline CDR1 is SEHNR and CDR2 FQNEAQ (reference sequence). The V and J ends lost 5 bases and 0 bases, in that order; junction bases with no gene match: 7. This CDR3 is CASSPGQDHSNQPQHF. CDR3 sequence (DNA): TGTGCCAGCAGCCCAGGACAGGATCATAGCAATCAGCCCCAGCATTTT.

CDR3 in amino acids: CASSTGTGGAYNSPLHF. The CDR3 DNA reads as TGTGCCAGCAGTACCGGGACAGGGGGCGCCTATAATTCACCCCTCCACTTT. J is TRBJ1-6 and V is TRBV28, with TRBD1 identical over 12 bases. Unmatched junction bases numbered 4, after V lost 5 bases and J lost 2 bases. The CDR3 extends over 17 amino acids. CDR1 is MDHEN and CDR2 is SYDVKM in the germline V gene.

The chain employs TRBV19 and TRBJ2-5, with 7 nucleotides matching TRBD1. Germline V gene lookup returns CDR1 LNHDA and CDR2 SQIVND (reference sequence). V lost 6 bases, J lost 6 bases, and 7 bases stayed unmatched. The CDR3 totals 13 residues. The CDR3 region is CASRGNRGQTQYF. In DNA, the CDR3 is TGTGCCAGTAGGGGGAACAGGGGTCAGACCCAGTACTTC. The variable domain in full, with the rest retrieved from reference TRBV19 and TRBJ2-5, is DGGITQSPKYLFRKEGQNVTLSCEQNLNHDAMYWYRQDPGQGLRLIYYSQIVNDFQKGDIAEGYSVSREKKESFPLTVTSAQKNPTAFYLCASRGNRGQTQYFGPGTRLLVL.

The chain employs TRBV11-2 and TRBJ1-4; D unclear. Deletions cut 6 bases from V and 7 bases from J, with 21 bases between. From germline, CDR1 is SGHAT and CDR2 FQNNGV. The CDR3 is made up of 16 amino acids. CDR3 bases: TGTGCCAGCAGTTTCGGGCCCCTACGCGGGAGTGAAAAACTGTTTTTT. This gives the protein CASSFGPLRGSEKLFF.